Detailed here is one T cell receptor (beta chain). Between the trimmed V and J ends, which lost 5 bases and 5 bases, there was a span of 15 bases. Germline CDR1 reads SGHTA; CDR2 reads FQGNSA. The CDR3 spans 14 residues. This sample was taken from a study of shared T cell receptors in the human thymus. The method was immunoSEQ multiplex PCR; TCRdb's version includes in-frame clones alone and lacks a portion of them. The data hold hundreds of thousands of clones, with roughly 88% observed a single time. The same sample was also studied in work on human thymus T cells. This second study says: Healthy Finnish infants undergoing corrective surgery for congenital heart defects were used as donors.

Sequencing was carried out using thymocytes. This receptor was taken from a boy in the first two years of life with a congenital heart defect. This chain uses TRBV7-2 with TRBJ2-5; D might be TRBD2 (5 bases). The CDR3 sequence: CASSVNTRNETQYF. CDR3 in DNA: TGTGCCAGCAGCGTCAACACTAGAAACGAGACCCAGTACTTC.